The 28 T cell receptor beta chains below all came from one sample that was sequenced in a study of Tregs in tolerant kidney transplant recipients (dated by TCRdb to the late 2010s). The library was prepared using the immunoSEQ multiplex PCR assay. TCRdb holds this immuneACCESS table with in-frame rearrangements only. Some clones are missing; in checked studies, unresolved V genes explain under half, and the rest has no known cause. The sample has 100,000 to 150,000 clones on record, roughly nine tenths of them singletons. More than 0.45% of the sample is held by the ten biggest clonotypes. Sequenced: CD4+ T cells from blood. These TCRs come from a human donor in good health.

The chain has TRBV29-1 and TRBJ1-1, with 7 bases lining up with TRBD1. V shed 3 bases and J 5 bases; nucleotides not matched to a gene: 12. Germline loops: CDR1 SQVTM, CDR2 ANQGSEA. The CDR3 sequence is 15 residues long. DNA of the CDR3: TGCAGCGTTGACGAGGGCAGGGGGAGATATACTGAAGCTTTCTTT. This sequence encodes CSVDEGRGRYTEAFF.

J is TRBJ2-7 and V is TRBV5-1; no firm D call. CDR1 is SGHRS, CDR2 YFSETQ, per germline. Trimming left V 3 bases short and J 3 bases short, with 13 bases between. The CDR3 covers 14 residues. CDR3 in DNA: TGCGCCAGCAGCTCGCTGGACGGAGACTACGAGCAGTACTTC. Encoded protein: CASSSLDGDYEQYF.

V gene TRBV7-9 combines with J gene TRBJ2-1, with D possibly being TRBD2 (5 bases). The V gene's germline CDR1 is SEHNR and CDR2 FQNEAQ (reference sequence). The V end was cut by 5 bases, the J end by 5 bases, with 10 bases between. This CDR3 has 13 residues. The CDR3 reads CASSRTRNNEQFF. CDR3 in DNA: TGTGCCAGCAGCCGAACTAGGAACAATGAGCAGTTCTTC. The full variable domain, with the rest looked up from reference TRBV7-9 and TRBJ2-1, is DTGVSQNPRHKITKRGQNVTFRCDPISEHNRLYWYRQTLGQGPEFLTYFQNEAQLEKSRLLSDRFSAERPKGSFSTLEIQRTEQGDSAMYLCASSRTRNNEQFFGPGTRLTVL.

The gene calls are TRBV10-3 and TRBJ1-1; a possible D gene is TRBD1 (6 bases). The germline V gene encodes CDR1 ENHRY and CDR2 SYGVKD. The V end was cut by 0 bases, the J end by 3 bases, with 11 bases between. CDR3 length: 15 amino acids. The CDR3 sequence: CAISESGGGDTEAFF. CDR3 in DNA: TGTGCCATCAGTGAGTCGGGAGGGGGGGACACTGAAGCTTTCTTT.

This CDR3 reads CASSLATGPGYIQYF. The CDR3 DNA is TGTGCCAGCAGCTTGGCCACAGGGCCTGGATACATTCAGTACTTC. This chain connects TRBV5-4 to TRBJ2-4; D is perhaps TRBD1 (6 bases). The CDR3 is 15 residues long. Trimming removed 0 bases from V and 8 bases from J, with 15 bases in between. CDR1 is SGHNT and CDR2 is YYREEE in the germline V gene (reference sequence).

This chain links TRBV29-1 with TRBJ2-5, with 7 positions matching TRBD1. The CDR3 is made up of 14 amino acids. Per germline, CDR1 SQVTM and CDR2 ANQGSEA. The V segment lost 6 bases and the J segment 4 bases; nucleotides outside the gene matches: 11. The DNA of the CDR3 is TGCAGCGTGGAACAGGGGTTCGGCCCAGAGACCCAGTACTTC. It codes for CSVEQGFGPETQYF. The whole variable domain, filled in from reference TRBV29-1 and TRBJ2-5, reads SAVISQKPSRDICQRGTSLTIQCQVDSQVTMMFWYRQQPGQSLTLIATANQGSEATYESGFVIDKFPISRPNLTFSTLTVSNMSPEDSSIYLCSVEQGFGPETQYFGPGTRLLVL.

The chain carries TRBV7-2 and TRBJ1-1, with a possible D match to TRBD1 (5 bases). V lost 3 bases and J 1 base, leaving 9 bases between the germline ends. This CDR3 is built from 14 residues. Germline CDR1 is SGHTA and CDR2 is FQGNSA. CDR3 sequence reads: CASSLTVPNTEAFF. CDR3 sequence (DNA): TGTGCCAGCAGCTTGACAGTGCCGAACACTGAAGCTTTCTTT.

The chain couples TRBV28 to TRBJ2-3; 7 bases align to TRBD1. The CDR3 is 17 amino acids. V dropped 8 bases and J dropped 2; count of bases not matched to a gene: 16. Germline CDR1 reads MDHEN; CDR2 reads SYDVKM. The CDR3 DNA sequence: TGTGCCAGCGGACTCCCCGACAGGGAAGATGCCACAGATACGCAGTATTTT. It translates to CASGLPDREDATDTQYF.

The CDR3 loop is CASSLWSGSRYEQYF. CDR3 nucleotides: TGTGCCAGCAGTTTATGGAGCGGGAGTAGGTACGAGCAGTACTTC. The V and J genes are TRBV27 and TRBJ2-7; 8 nucleotides line up with TRBD2. The ends lost 1 base at V and 4 bases at J; junction bases unmatched: 6. The CDR3 contains 15 residues. Looked up from germline, CDR1 is MNHEY and CDR2 is SMNVEV (reference sequence).

By sample fraction, this clone is medium-sized (0.01 to 0.1%). V gene TRBV7-2 combines with J gene TRBJ1-5; 10 bases are a match to TRBD1. CDR3 length: 16 amino acids. V was clipped by 5 bases and J by 0 bases; unmatched bases: 4. Looked up from germline, CDR1 is SGHTA and CDR2 is FQGNSA. This CDR3 reads CASSVRDRGSNQPQHF. The CDR3 DNA reads TGTGCCAGCAGCGTAAGGGACAGGGGTAGCAATCAGCCCCAGCATTTT.

Concerning this clone: Other nucleotide sequences from this sample produce the same CDR3. The chain carries TRBV5-4 and TRBJ2-1; weak D call: TRBD2 (6 bases). CDR1 and CDR2 (germline): SGHNT, YYREEE (reference sequence). The V end lost 4 bases, the J end lost 14 bases, and 22 bases lay between the germline ends. The CDR3 extends over 14 amino acids. The CDR3 DNA reads TGTGCCAGCAGCCACGTGGAGGGAAGAGGAACTAAGTTCTTC. Translation gives CASSHVEGRGTKFF. Based on the CDR3 plus reference TRBV5-4 and TRBJ2-1, the full variable domain is ETGVTQSPTHLIKTRGQQVTLRCSSQSGHNTVSWYQQALGQGPQFIFQYYREEENGRGNFPPRFSGLQFPNYSSELNVNALELDDSALYLCASSHVEGRGTKFFGPGTRLTVL.

The V call is TRBV5-1, the J call TRBJ2-2; 10 bases agree with TRBD1. The trim removed 4 bases at V and 6 bases at J, leaving 9 bases unmatched. Germline values: CDR1 SGHRS, CDR2 YFSETQ. The CDR3 sequence is 16 residues long. CDR3 DNA sequence: TGCGCCAGCAGCCCGAGGGGGGACAGGGGTCCCGGGGAGCTGTTTTTT. Translating it yields CASSPRGDRGPGELFF.

This chain uses TRBV10-1 with TRBJ2-7, with 9 bases fitting TRBD1. The CDR3 length is 14 residues. Germline V gene sequence: CDR1 WNHNN, CDR2 SYGVQD (reference sequence). V shed 4 bases and J 7 bases; nucleotides not matched to a gene: 8. CDR3 sequence: CASSVAAGTGEQYF. As DNA, the CDR3 is TGCGCCAGCAGTGTGGCAGCCGGGACAGGGGAGCAGTACTTC.

The chain uses TRBV6-5 and TRBJ2-4, with D tentatively TRBD2 (6 bases). The CDR3 loop spans 15 amino acids. V lost 2 bases to trimming and J lost 0 bases, with 8 bases between them. Germline CDR1 MNHEY, CDR2 SVGAGI. As DNA, the CDR3 is TGTGCCAGCAGTTACGCGGGGATAGCCAAAAACATTCAGTACTTC. Protein product: CASSYAGIAKNIQYF.

CDR3 sequence: CASSQDLRNTEAFF. The CDR3 DNA sequence: TGTGCCAGCAGCCAAGATCTAAGGAACACTGAAGCTTTCTTT. The genes are TRBV14 and TRBJ1-1, with no clear D. Germline V gives CDR1 SGHDN, CDR2 FVKESK. V was clipped by 0 bases and J by 1 base, with 6 bases between them. The CDR3 totals 14 residues.

This chain connects TRBV19 to TRBJ2-3; 10 bases map to TRBD1. The germline V gene has CDR1 LNHDA and CDR2 SQIVND (reference sequence). The CDR3 runs to 16 residues. V gave up 5 bases and J gave up 2 bases; unmatched junction bases: 7. The CDR3 bases are TGTGCCAGTAGTCAAGGGACAGGGGTAAACACAGATACGCAGTATTTT. Protein: CASSQGTGVNTDTQYF.

The CDR3 region has the DNA TGTGCCAGCAGCCAGAGAGGTAGCAATCAGCCCCAGCATTTT. Residues: CASSQRGSNQPQHF. V gene TRBV6-1 combines with J gene TRBJ1-5; D call uncertain. This CDR3 is built from 14 residues. V lost 6 bases and J lost 0, with 9 bases in between. CDR1 MNHNS and CDR2 SASEGT come from the germline V gene.

The gene calls are TRBV18 and TRBJ1-2; D gene uncertain. The germline V and J ends were trimmed by 3 bases and 13 bases, with 12 bases remaining between them. This CDR3 has 11 residues. Germline V CDR1 and CDR2: KGHSH, LQKENI. The CDR3 DNA reads as TGTGCCAGCTCACCGGTCCGCGGCGTCACCTTC. It encodes CASSPVRGVTF.

The V and J genes are TRBV2 and TRBJ1-2; a possible D gene is TRBD1 (6 bases). The CDR3 has 13 amino acids. Trimming took 6 bases from V and 9 from J, leaving 17 bases between them. CDR1 is SNHLY and CDR2 is FYNNEI in the germline V gene. CDR3 bases: TGTGCCAGCAGCGTTCAGGGGCATCGGAGCTACACCTTC. The encoded protein is CASSVQGHRSYTF.

The chain uses TRBV30 and TRBJ1-1; D possibly corresponds to TRBD1 (6 bases). The CDR3 totals 13 residues. CDR1 GTSNPN and CDR2 SVGIG come from the germline V gene (reference sequence). V was shortened by 5 bases and J by 3 bases, with 13 bases between the two germline ends. Here the CDR3 reads CAWGRGLDTEAFF. The CDR3 DNA reads as TGTGCCTGGGGCAGGGGCCTCGACACTGAAGCTTTCTTT. Full variable domain (remainder filled in from reference TRBV30 and TRBJ1-1): SQTIHQWPATLVQPVGSPLSLECTVEGTSNPNLYWYRQAAGRGLQLLFYSVGIGQISSEVPQNLSASRPQDRQFILSSKKLLLSDSGFYLCAWGRGLDTEAFFGQGTRLTVV.

J is TRBJ1-2 and V is TRBV5-1; D unresolved. V was pared by 0 bases and J by 4 bases, with 7 bases between. Germline V lookup: CDR1 SGHRS, CDR2 YFSETQ. The CDR3 sequence is 13 residues long. The CDR3 sequence: CASSLDNSYGYTF. DNA for the CDR3: TGCGCCAGCAGCTTGGACAACAGCTATGGCTACACCTTC.

DNA of the CDR3: TGTGCCAGCAGTTACTCAAGAAACAGGGGGCTCACTGAAGCTTTCTTT. Its protein is CASSYSRNRGLTEAFF. This chain connects TRBV6-5 to TRBJ1-1; TRBD1 matches 9 bases. Germline lookup yields CDR1 MNHEY and CDR2 SVGAGI. CDR3 size: 16 residues. J was trimmed by 4 bases and V by 0 bases; bases with no gene match: 6.

J is TRBJ2-6 and V is TRBV19; D call uncertain. The CDR3 consists of 12 residues. The V end lost 5 bases, the J end lost 9 bases, and 8 bases lay between the germline ends. The germline V gene has CDR1 LNHDA and CDR2 SQIVND (reference sequence). The CDR3 loop reads CASSGRGNVLTF. The CDR3 nucleotides read TGTGCCAGTAGTGGTAGAGGCAACGTCCTGACTTTC.

This sequence joins TRBV18 and TRBJ1-3; D may be TRBD1 (5 bases). Trimming left V 2 bases short and J 0 bases short, with 17 bases between. Germline V gene data show CDR1 as KGHSH and CDR2 as LQKENI. The CDR3 sequence is 18 residues long. CDR3 region: CASSPITPYRSSGNTIYF. CDR3 nucleotides: TGTGCCAGCTCACCAATAACACCTTACAGGAGCTCTGGAAACACCATATATTTT.

This chain uses TRBV7-2 with TRBJ1-2; D gene ambiguous. CDR1 and CDR2 from the germline V gene are SGHTA and FQGNSA. V lost 1 base, J lost 3 bases, and 9 bases lay in between. This CDR3 has 14 amino acids. The CDR3, as DNA: TGTGCCAGCAGCTTAGAGGTCAGGCACTATGGCTACACCTTC. Translated: CASSLEVRHYGYTF.

The chain combines TRBV4-2 with TRBJ2-7; the D is unclear. V gave up 4 bases and J gave up 0 bases, with 13 bases separating them. The CDR3 consists of 15 residues. Germline CDR1 reads LGHNA; CDR2 reads YNFKEQ. CDR3 bases: TGTGCCAGCAGCCTAGGAACAGCGAGCTCCTACGAGCAGTACTTC. Protein product: CASSLGTASSYEQYF.

The chain recombines TRBV11-2 with TRBJ1-6; D may be TRBD1 (6 bases). Germline CDR1 reads SGHAT; CDR2 reads FQNNGV. V lost 0 bases to trimming and J lost 8 bases, with 8 bases between them. The CDR3 has 14 amino acids. DNA for the CDR3: TGTGCCAGCAGCTTAGAAGGGGGGCATTCACCCCTCCACTTT. Protein sequence: CASSLEGGHSPLHF.

This chain joins TRBV5-6 and TRBJ2-3; 8 bases are shared with TRBD1. This CDR3 comprises 16 residues. Looked up from germline, CDR1 is SGHDT and CDR2 is YYEEEE. With V trimmed by 7 bases and J by 0 bases, 10 bases remained unmatched. In nucleotides, the CDR3 is TGTGCCAGCTGGGAGACAGGGGCAACTAGCACAGATACGCAGTATTTT. Its translation: CASWETGATSTDTQYF.